A single sample is the source of the 9 T cell receptor beta chains below, sequenced in a study of shared clonotypes between healthy human individuals. Clones were sequenced by immunoSEQ multiplex PCR, and TCRdb holds only the in-frame ones, with some missing. In the table there are 400,000 to 500,000 clones, about 79% of which are singletons. Specimen: PBMCs. Every receptor here comes from a woman between 40 and 50 years old in good health. Some clones in this sample may be carry-over from other donors' samples.

For the CDR3, the DNA is TGTGCCAGCAGCGCGCTTAAGACTAGTTCCGGGGAGCTGTTTTTT. It encodes CASSALKTSSGELFF. The chain recombines TRBV9 with TRBJ2-2; weak D call: TRBD2 (6 bases). Looked up from germline, CDR1 is SGDLS and CDR2 is YYNGEE. The CDR3 covers 15 residues. The germline V and J ends were trimmed by 3 bases and 6 bases, with 15 bases remaining between them.

A few counts support this clone. This chain links TRBV4-2 with TRBJ1-2; tentatively, D is TRBD1 (6 bases). Trimming shortened V by 1 base and J by 4 bases, and 13 bases separated the two germline ends. This CDR3 contains 15 residues. Germline lookup yields CDR1 LGHNA and CDR2 YNFKEQ. CDR3 loop: CASSQVGDILYGYTF. CDR3 coding DNA: TGTGCCAGCAGCCAAGTAGGGGACATTCTCTATGGCTACACCTTC.

The genes are TRBV5-1 and TRBJ2-1, with D hard to call. This CDR3 is built from 14 residues. Trimming left V 7 bases short and J 0 bases short, with 11 bases between. From germline, CDR1 is SGHRS and CDR2 YFSETQ. In nucleotides, the CDR3 is TGCGCCAGCCGGCTTATGAGCTCCTACAATGAGCAGTTCTTC. It yields the protein CASRLMSSYNEQFF.

V gene TRBV19 combines with J gene TRBJ1-5; D possibly corresponds to TRBD1 (5 bases). Looked up from germline, CDR1 is LNHDA and CDR2 is SQIVND (reference sequence). V was shortened by 6 bases and J by 7 bases, with 19 bases between the two germline ends. The CDR3 runs 15 residues. CDR3 sequence: CASSSQSTGGQPQHF. The DNA for the CDR3 is TGTGCCAGTAGCTCCCAATCAACGGGGGGACAGCCCCAGCATTTT.

The V gene is TRBV29-1, the J gene TRBJ1-1; D call uncertain. V gave up 4 bases and J gave up 7 bases, with 10 bases separating them. The CDR3 has 11 residues. Germline V gene sequence: CDR1 SQVTM, CDR2 ANQGSEA. Here the CDR3 reads CSVATIGEAFF. The CDR3 DNA follows: TGCAGCGTTGCGACTATAGGTGAAGCTTTCTTT.

The V gene is TRBV4-1, the J gene TRBJ2-7; weak D call: TRBD1 (5 bases). The germline V and J ends were trimmed by 5 bases and 5 bases, with 13 bases remaining between them. The CDR3 spans 13 residues. Germline values: CDR1 MGHRA, CDR2 YSYEKL. CDR3 sequence (DNA): TGCGCCAGCAGCAGGGGCAACTGGGACGAGCAGTACTTC. It codes for CASSRGNWDEQYF.

CDR3 in DNA: TGCAGCGTTGTGCCTTCCGGGACGGAGGTAACAGATACGCAGTATTTT. This codes for CSVVPSGTEVTDTQYF. This chain connects TRBV29-1 to TRBJ2-3; D is tentatively TRBD1 or TRBD2 (5 bases each). From germline, CDR1 is SQVTM and CDR2 ANQGSEA. The CDR3 runs to 16 residues. V was shortened by 4 bases and J by 3 bases, with 20 bases between the two germline ends.

This clone is a singleton in its sample. The rearrangement links TRBV6-1 to TRBJ1-2; no clear D. CDR1 and CDR2 (germline): MNHNS, SASEGT. Trimming cost V 6 bases and J 5 bases, with 10 bases left between them. The CDR3 runs 12 residues. The CDR3 nucleotides are TGTGCCAGCAGCGCCGAGGAGTATGGCTACACCTTC. This gives the protein CASSAEEYGYTF.

A few counts support this clone. V usage is TRBV4-1 and J usage is TRBJ2-2, with a tentative D call TRBD2 (5 bases). CDR3 length: 16 residues. V was shortened by 3 bases and J by 3 bases, with 14 bases between the two germline ends. The germline V gene encodes CDR1 MGHRA and CDR2 YSYEKL. The CDR3 sequence is CASSQGYTRDTGELFF. CDR3 coding DNA: TGCGCCAGCAGCCAGGGATACACTAGGGACACCGGGGAGCTGTTTTTT.